This T cell receptor beta chain was profiled in a study of glioma-infiltrating T cells after dendritic cell vaccination. The study, taken as a whole, reports: The cohort had few patients with full blood and tumor sets.

Some clones are missing from TCRdb's copy, which holds only in-frame ones; the method was immunoSEQ multiplex PCR. In the table there are tens of thousands of clones, under 90% of which are singletons. This clone was detected a few times. Its antigen is not identified. The CDR3 length is 14 residues. The V end lost 5 bases, the J end lost 1 base, and 11 bases lay between the germline ends. Germline V gene sequence: CDR1 SNHLY, CDR2 FYNNEI. This TCR was sampled from a human donor with glioblastoma. Sequences were derived from blood, sampled before dendritic cell vaccination. The chain uses TRBV2 and TRBJ1-1; the D gene is possibly TRBD1 (6 bases). CDR3 loop: CASSSGQRNTEAFF. The CDR3 DNA sequence: TGTGCCAGCAGTTCAGGACAGAGGAACACTGAAGCTTTCTTT.